What follows are 16 T cell receptor beta chains derived from one specimen sequenced in a study of cytomegalovirus exposure and HLA in healthy donors. 13 Jbeta primers and 60 Vbeta primers were used for the PCR. The assay was immunoSEQ multiplex PCR, and TCRdb's table has in-frame clones only and misses some. Here the sample spans 150,000 to 200,000 clones, 65% to 80% being singletons. The sample consisted of PBMCs. These receptors all stem from a young woman in good health and CMV-seronegative.

This clone was seen more than once but under ten times. The chain combines TRBV14 with TRBJ2-5; 7 nucleotides align to TRBD1. Trimming cost V 7 bases and J 5 bases; bases outside gene matches: 4. Germline V gene sequence: CDR1 SGHDN, CDR2 FVKESK. CDR3 length: 12 amino acids. The CDR3 nucleotides read TGTGCCAGCAACAGGGGTGGTGAGACCCAGTACTTC. It yields the protein CASNRGGETQYF. The complete variable domain, with remaining parts taken from reference TRBV14 and TRBJ2-5, reads EAGVTQFPSHSVIEKGQTVTLRCDPISGHDNLYWYRRVMGKEIKFLLHFVKESKQDESGMPNNRFLAERTGGTYSTLKVQPAELEDSGVYFCASNRGGETQYFGPGTRLLVL.

DNA for the CDR3: TGTGCCAGCAGCCAGTCTAGGAACACCGGGGAGCTGTTTTTT. Translated, it gives CASSQSRNTGELFF. This rearrangement joins TRBV13 to TRBJ2-2, with D unresolved. Germline-derived CDR1 and CDR2 are PRHDT and FYEKMQ (reference sequence). The length of the CDR3 is 14 residues. V lost 5 bases and J lost 1, with 8 bases in between. The variable domain in full, completed from reference TRBV13 and TRBJ2-2, reads AAGVIQSPRHLIKEKRETATLKCYPIPRHDTVYWYQQGPGQDPQFLISFYEKMQSDKGSIPDRFSAQQFSDYHSELNMSSLELGDSALYFCASSQSRNTGELFFGEGSRLTVL.

The rearrangement links TRBV14 to TRBJ2-5; TRBD2 matches at 10 bases. V trimming: 0 bases; J trimming: 0 bases; junction bases outside the gene matches: 13. CDR1 and CDR2 from the germline V gene are SGHDN and FVKESK. CDR3 length equals 20 residues. The CDR3 nucleotides read TGTGCCAGCAGCCAAGATCGGCGTAGCGGGGGGAATATGTACCAAGAGACCCAGTACTTC. Translated: CASSQDRRSGGNMYQETQYF. Using reference TRBV14 and TRBJ2-5 for the parts outside the CDR3, the full variable domain is EAGVTQFPSHSVIEKGQTVTLRCDPISGHDNLYWYRRVMGKEIKFLLHFVKESKQDESGMPNNRFLAERTGGTYSTLKVQPAELEDSGVYFCASSQDRRSGGNMYQETQYFGPGTRLLVL.

The count of this clone is one. The chain carries TRBV19 and TRBJ2-3; 10 bases match TRBD1. The CDR3 covers 14 residues. The V gene's germline CDR1 is LNHDA and CDR2 SQIVND (reference sequence). V trimming: 4 bases; J trimming: 6 bases; junction bases outside the gene matches: 4. The CDR3 here is CASSRQGAQDTQYF. The DNA for the CDR3 is TGTGCCAGTAGTAGACAGGGGGCGCAGGATACGCAGTATTTT.

This chain joins TRBV4-2 and TRBJ1-2; TRBD1 matches at 8 bases. V was pared by 2 bases and J by 2 bases, with 10 bases of the junction left unmatched. The germline gives CDR1 LGHNA, CDR2 YNFKEQ. The CDR3 is 17 amino acids. The CDR3 here is CASSQLGGRGQNYGYTF. CDR3 nucleotide sequence: TGTGCCAGCAGCCAATTAGGAGGCAGGGGGCAGAACTATGGCTACACCTTC.

This clone was recorded once. The V call is TRBV11-2, the J call TRBJ1-2, with a tentative D call TRBD1 (6 bases). The length of the CDR3 is 16 residues. Germline CDR1 SGHAT, CDR2 FQNNGV. Trimming removed 5 bases from V and 2 bases from J, with 18 bases in between. CDR3 in DNA: TGTGCCAGCAGCACTCGTTTAACCGGACAGAACTATGGCTACACCTTC. Translated, it gives CASSTRLTGQNYGYTF.

The rearrangement uses TRBV21-1 and TRBJ2-7; the D segment call TRBD1 is taken from the table without a DNA check. TRBV21-1 is a recognized pseudogene. This CDR3 has 11 amino acids. The DNA of the CDR3 is TGTGCCAGCTGTTGGGGCGACGAGCAGTACTTC. Protein sequence: CASCWGDEQYF.

This rearrangement joins TRBV5-1 to TRBJ2-5; TRBD2 aligns across 9 bases. The DNA end is more similar to TRBJ2-7, so the J call may be wrong. The germline gives CDR1 SGHRS, CDR2 YFSETQ. The CDR3 runs 15 residues. DNA for the CDR3: TGCGCCAGCAGCTTGGCCAGCGGGAGGACCTACGAGCAGTACTTC. As protein: CASSLASGRTYEQYF.

The chain uses TRBV5-1 and TRBJ2-5; tentative D call: TRBD2 (6 bases). Trimming took 1 base from V and 3 from J, leaving 16 bases between them. The CDR3 spans 16 residues. Germline V gives CDR1 SGHRS, CDR2 YFSETQ. CDR3 sequence reads: CASSLTPAGRKETQYF. CDR3 coding DNA: TGCGCCAGCAGCTTGACTCCCGCAGGGAGGAAAGAGACCCAGTACTTC.

The rearrangement links TRBV19 to TRBJ2-2; 8 nucleotides match TRBD2. Germline CDR1 and CDR2: LNHDA and SQIVND (reference sequence). J gave up 4 bases and V 5 bases, and 9 bases lay outside the gene matches. This CDR3 comprises 16 residues. In DNA form, the CDR3 reads TGTGCCAGTAGTGTACGGGAGAGCGGGGGCACCGGGGAGCTGTTTTTT. Residues: CASSVRESGGTGELFF.

J is TRBJ2-3 and V is TRBV6-5, with D tentatively TRBD2 (5 bases). From germline, CDR1 is MNHEY and CDR2 SVGAGI. The V gene lost 0 bases and the J gene lost 0 bases, with 10 bases spanning the gap. The CDR3 length is 16 residues. The DNA for the CDR3 is TGTGCCAGCAGTTACTCATGGCGGGTTAGCACAGATACGCAGTATTTT. Protein: CASSYSWRVSTDTQYF.

The chain couples TRBV7-8 to TRBJ2-3, with 9 positions matching TRBD2. V gave up 8 bases and J gave up 3 bases; unmatched junction bases: 12. The CDR3 contains 16 residues. In germline, CDR1 is SGHVS, CDR2 FQNEAQ. This chain's CDR3 is CASHPASGDLTDTQYF. As DNA, the CDR3 is TGTGCCAGCCACCCGGCTAGCGGGGACTTGACAGATACGCAGTATTTT.

The rearrangement uses TRBV27 and TRBJ2-1; TRBD2 might be the D (6 bases). CDR1 and CDR2 (germline): MNHEY, SMNVEV (reference sequence). The CDR3 is 11 residues long. V was trimmed by 6 bases and J by 15 bases, leaving 15 bases between them. The CDR3 DNA is TGTGCCAGCAGAACCTTTGGAGGGGTGTTCTTC. Protein sequence: CASRTFGGVFF.

The CDR3 nucleotides read TGTGCCAGCAGCTTAACGGGGCTAGCGGGGGGCGTCCAAGAGACCCAGTACTTC. Residues: CASSLTGLAGGVQETQYF. The chain employs TRBV7-3 and TRBJ2-5; 11 positions match TRBD2. The V and J ends lost 0 bases and 1 base, in that order; junction bases with no gene match: 7. The CDR3 has 18 residues. Looked up from germline, CDR1 is SGHTA and CDR2 is FQGTGA.

The J gene is TRBJ2-3, the V gene TRBV5-1; D is perhaps TRBD2 (6 bases). The germline gives CDR1 SGHRS, CDR2 YFSETQ. V was pared by 0 bases and J by 3 bases, with 20 bases between. The CDR3 totals 18 residues. The DNA for the CDR3 is TGCGCCAGCAGCTTGGTGACTCCTCGGGACCGGGGGACAGATACGCAGTATTTT. This encodes CASSLVTPRDRGTDTQYF.

The chain recombines TRBV4-1 with TRBJ2-3, with D perhaps TRBD1 (5 bases). The CDR3 extends over 16 amino acids. V was clipped by 2 bases and J by 4 bases, with 16 bases between them. Germline CDR1 MGHRA, CDR2 YSYEKL. CDR3 protein: CASSQRSFGASDTQYF. The CDR3 DNA reads as TGCGCCAGCAGCCAAAGATCTTTTGGGGCGTCAGATACGCAGTATTTT.